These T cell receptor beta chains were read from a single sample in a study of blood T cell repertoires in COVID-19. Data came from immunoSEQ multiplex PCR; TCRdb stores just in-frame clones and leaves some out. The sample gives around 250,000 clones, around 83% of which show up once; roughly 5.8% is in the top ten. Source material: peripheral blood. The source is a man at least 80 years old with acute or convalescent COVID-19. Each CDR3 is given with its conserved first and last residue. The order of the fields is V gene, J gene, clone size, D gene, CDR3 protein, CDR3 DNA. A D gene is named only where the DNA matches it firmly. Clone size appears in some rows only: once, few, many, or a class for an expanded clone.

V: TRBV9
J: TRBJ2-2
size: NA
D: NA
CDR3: CASSVPAGTTGELFF
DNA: TGTGCCAGCAGCGTACCAGCAGGAACCACCGGGGAGCTGTTTTTT

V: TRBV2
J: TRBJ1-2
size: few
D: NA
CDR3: CASNGGNGYTF
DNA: TGTGCCAGCAATGGGGGGAATGGCTACACCTTC

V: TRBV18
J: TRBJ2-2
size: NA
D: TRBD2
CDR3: CASSPGLAGGKITGELFF
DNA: TGTGCCAGCTCACCAGGACTAGCGGGAGGGAAGATTACCGGGGAGCTGTTTTTT

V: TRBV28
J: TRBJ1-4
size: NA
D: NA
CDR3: CASSFTGTNEKLFF
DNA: TGTGCCAGCAGTTTTACAGGGACGAATGAAAAACTGTTTTTT

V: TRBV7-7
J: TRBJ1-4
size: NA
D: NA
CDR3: CASSPGTSANEKLFF
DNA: TGTGCTAGCAGCCCCGGGACATCAGCTAATGAAAAACTGTTTTTT

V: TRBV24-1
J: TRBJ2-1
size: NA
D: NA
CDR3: CATSDPVSGGATYNEQFF
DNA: TGTGCCACCAGTGATCCCGTTTCGGGGGGCGCAACCTACAATGAGCAGTTCTTC

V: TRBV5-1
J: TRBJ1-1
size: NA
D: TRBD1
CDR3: CASSTGNRGVITEAFF
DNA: TGCGCCAGCAGCACAGGGAACAGGGGGGTTATCACTGAAGCTTTCTTT

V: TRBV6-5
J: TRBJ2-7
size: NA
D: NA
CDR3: CASSYSHREGTYEQYF
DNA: TGTGCCAGCAGTTACTCGCACAGGGAAGGGACCTACGAGCAGTACTTC

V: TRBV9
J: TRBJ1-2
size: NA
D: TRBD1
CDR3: CASSVGFSGQGHGYTF
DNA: TGTGCCAGCAGCGTAGGGTTTTCGGGACAGGGTCATGGCTACACCTTC

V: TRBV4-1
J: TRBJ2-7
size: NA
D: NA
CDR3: CASSHPSGLRGVREQYF
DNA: TGCGCCAGCAGCCATCCCAGCGGCCTTCGCGGGGTTCGGGAGCAGTACTTC

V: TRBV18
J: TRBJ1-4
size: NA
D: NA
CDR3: CASSPQLTTNEKLFF
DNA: TGTGCCAGCTCACCACAGCTAACAACTAATGAAAAACTGTTTTTT

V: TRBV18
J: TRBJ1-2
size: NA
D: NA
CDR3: CASSPLPPPGSNYGYTF
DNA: TGTGCCAGCTCACCACTTCCACCACCAGGGTCTAACTATGGCTACACCTTC

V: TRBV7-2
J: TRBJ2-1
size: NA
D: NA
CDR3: CASSLVPVYNEQFF
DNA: TGTGCCAGCAGCTTAGTCCCAGTTTACAATGAGCAGTTCTTC

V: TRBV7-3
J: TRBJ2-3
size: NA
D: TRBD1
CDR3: CASARQGQDTQYF
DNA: TGTGCCAGCGCCCGACAGGGTCAAGATACGCAGTATTTT

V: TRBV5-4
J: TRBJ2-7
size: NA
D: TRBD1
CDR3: CASNRTGEFYEQYF
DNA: TGTGCCAGCAACCGGACAGGGGAATTCTACGAGCAGTACTTC

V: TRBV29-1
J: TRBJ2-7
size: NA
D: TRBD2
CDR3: CSVTGGSGEQYF
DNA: TGCAGCGTCACGGGCGGGAGTGGCGAGCAGTACTTC

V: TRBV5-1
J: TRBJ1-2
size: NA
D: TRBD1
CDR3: CASSSTGGYTF
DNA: TGCGCCAGCAGCTCGACAGGGGGCTACACCTTC

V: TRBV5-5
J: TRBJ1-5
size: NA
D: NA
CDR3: CASGGIWDQPQHF
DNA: TGTGCCAGCGGGGGGATTTGGGATCAGCCCCAGCATTTT

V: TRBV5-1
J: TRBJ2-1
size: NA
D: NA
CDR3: CASSLFGQIYNEQFF
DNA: TGCGCCAGCAGCTTGTTCGGACAGATATACAATGAGCAGTTCTTC

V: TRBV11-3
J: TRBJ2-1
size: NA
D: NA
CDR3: CASSPQGFHEQFF
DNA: TGTGCCAGCAGCCCACAGGGTTTTCATGAGCAGTTCTTC

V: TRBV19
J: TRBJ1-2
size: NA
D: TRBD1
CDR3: CASNRGQGLDGYTF
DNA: TGTGCCAGTAACCGGGGACAGGGATTAGATGGCTACACCTTC

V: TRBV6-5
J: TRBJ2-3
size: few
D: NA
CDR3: CASSPRSEGDTQYF
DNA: TGTGCCAGCAGTCCCCGCTCTGAGGGAGATACGCAGTATTTT

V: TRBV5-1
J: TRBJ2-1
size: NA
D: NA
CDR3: CASSLAARASGEQFF
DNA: TGCGCCAGCAGCTTGGCGGCCAGGGCTTCCGGTGAGCAGTTCTTC

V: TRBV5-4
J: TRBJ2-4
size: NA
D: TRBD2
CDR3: CASSPREGAKNIQYF
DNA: TGTGCCAGCAGCCCTCGGGAGGGAGCCAAAAACATTCAGTACTTC

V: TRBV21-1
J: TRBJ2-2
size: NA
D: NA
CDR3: CASSKAHRLTGELFF
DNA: TGTGCCAGCAGCAAAGCGCACAGGTTAACCGGGGAGCTGTTTTTT

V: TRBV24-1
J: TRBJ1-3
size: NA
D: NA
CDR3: CATSDFNFLGLGGSGNTIYF
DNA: TGTGCCACCAGTGATTTTAACTTCCTGGGCTTGGGGGGATCTGGAAACACCATATATTTT

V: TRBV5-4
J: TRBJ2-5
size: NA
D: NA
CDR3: CASSRDYQETQYF
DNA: TGTGCCAGCAGCAGAGACTACCAAGAGACCCAGTACTTC

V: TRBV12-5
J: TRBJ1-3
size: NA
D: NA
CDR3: CASGFAVGGAGWTGNTIYF
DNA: TGTGCTAGTGGTTTTGCGGTCGGCGGCGCCGGGTGGACTGGAAACACCATATATTTT

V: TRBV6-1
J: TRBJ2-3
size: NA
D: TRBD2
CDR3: CASSEAVPSGRRSTDTQYF
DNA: TGTGCCAGCAGTGAAGCGGTTCCAAGCGGGAGAAGGAGCACAGATACGCAGTATTTT

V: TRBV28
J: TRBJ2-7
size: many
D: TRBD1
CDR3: CASSSPGQGGRNSYEQYF
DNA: TGTGCCAGCAGTTCACCGGGACAGGGGGGACGGAACTCCTACGAGCAGTACTTC

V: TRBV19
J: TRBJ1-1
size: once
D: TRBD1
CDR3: CASTTGGNTEAFF
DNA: TGTGCCAGTACGACAGGGGGGAACACTGAAGCTTTCTTT

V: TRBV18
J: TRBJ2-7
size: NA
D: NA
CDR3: CASSPTDKQAAYEQYF
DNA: TGTGCCAGCTCACCGACGGACAAACAGGCTGCCTACGAGCAGTACTTC

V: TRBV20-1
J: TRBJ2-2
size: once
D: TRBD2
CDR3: CSASNVISGGLTGELFF
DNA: TGCAGTGCTAGTAATGTTATTAGCGGGGGACTCACCGGGGAGCTGTTTTTT

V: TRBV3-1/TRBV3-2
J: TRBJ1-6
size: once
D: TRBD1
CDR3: CASSYWDSSSYNSPLHF
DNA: TGTGCCAGCAGCTACTGGGACAGTAGCTCCTATAATTCACCCCTCCACTTT

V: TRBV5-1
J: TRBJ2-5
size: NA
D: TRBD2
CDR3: CASSFGSLAGGFGETQYF
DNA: TGCGCCAGCAGCTTCGGGTCACTAGCGGGGGGGTTTGGAGAGACCCAGTACTTC

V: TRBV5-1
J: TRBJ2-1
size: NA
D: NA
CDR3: CASSLDSLNNEQFF
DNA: TGCGCCAGCAGCCTGGACAGCCTTAACAATGAGCAGTTCTTC

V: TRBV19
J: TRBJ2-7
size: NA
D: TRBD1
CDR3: CASSNPGQGYEQYF
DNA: TGTGCCAGTAGTAATCCGGGACAGGGATACGAGCAGTACTTC

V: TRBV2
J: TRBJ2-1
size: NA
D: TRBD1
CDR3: CASIKGAANNEQFF
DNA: TGTGCCAGTATAAAGGGGGCAGCAAACAATGAGCAGTTCTTC

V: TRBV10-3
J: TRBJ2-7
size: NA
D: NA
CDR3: CAISQGQLSYEQYF
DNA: TGTGCCATCAGCCAAGGACAGCTTTCCTACGAGCAGTACTTC

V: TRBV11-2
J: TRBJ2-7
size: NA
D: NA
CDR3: CASSFTGAYEQYF
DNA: TGTGCCAGCAGCTTCACCGGAGCCTACGAGCAGTACTTC

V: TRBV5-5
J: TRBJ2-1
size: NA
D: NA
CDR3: CASSPTGTPYNEQFF
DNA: TGTGCCAGCAGTCCGACCGGGACACCCTACAATGAGCAGTTCTTC

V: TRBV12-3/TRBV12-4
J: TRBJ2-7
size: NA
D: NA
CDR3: CASSQGSYEQYF
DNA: TGTGCCAGCAGCCAGGGTTCCTACGAGCAGTACTTC